Listed here are 25 T cell receptor beta chains from one sample, sequenced in a study of T cells in Graves' hyperthyroidism and ophthalmopathy. Amplification of TCR beta CDR3 regions was performed using RNA transcripts as template. TCR CDR3 regions were first amplified by RT-PCR with HTBI primers. TCRdb redid the calling of the multiplex PCR reads with MiXCR, one entry per CDR3 protein. This sample has around 440,000 distinct CDR3 sequences, with 15% to 18% found just once. The material sequenced was blood. The receptors were sampled from a woman aged 18-29 years with Graves' hyperthyroidism.

This clonotype has ten or more counts. At one of its ends the junction is not consistent with the germline gene, which may arise from a read error. The V call is TRBV11-2, the J call TRBJ2-7; D may be TRBD1 (6 bases). This CDR3 contains 15 residues. Germline V gene sequence: CDR1 SGHAT, CDR2 FQNNGV. The CDR3 region is CASSIDRTTTYEQYF. CDR3 nucleotide sequence: TGTGCCAGCAGCATAGACAGGACCACCACCTACGAGCAGTACTTC.

J is TRBJ2-1 and V is TRBV9, with D perhaps TRBD2 (6 bases). Trimming removed 3 bases at V and 0 bases at J, with 13 bases between. This CDR3 spans 16 amino acids. Germline values: CDR1 SGDLS, CDR2 YYNGEE. The CDR3 is CASSAPRAGSYNEQFF. The CDR3 DNA reads as TGTGCCAGCAGCGCCCCCCGAGCGGGCTCCTACAATGAGCAGTTCTTC.

This clonotype was detected ten times or more. The CDR3 DNA follows: TGTGCCAGCAGTTTATTAGGGACTCCACAAGAGACCCAGTACTTC. Translated: CASSLLGTPQETQYF. The V call is TRBV28, the J call TRBJ2-5; D possibly corresponds to TRBD2 (6 bases). The CDR3 extends over 15 amino acids. The V gene's germline CDR1 is MDHEN and CDR2 SYDVKM. The germline V and J ends were trimmed by 1 base and 2 bases, with 11 bases remaining between them.

The V and J genes are TRBV7-8 and TRBJ1-2, with D unresolved. The germline V gene has CDR1 SGHVS and CDR2 FQNEAQ. This CDR3 has 15 residues. V lost 5 bases and J 7 bases, leaving 20 bases between the germline ends. CDR3 residues: CASSPVDILHSGYTF. CDR3 in DNA: TGTGCCAGCAGCCCGGTCGACATTCTCCACTCTGGCTACACCTTC. The full variable domain, its missing parts supplied by reference TRBV7-8 and TRBJ1-2, is GAGVSQSPRYKVAKRGQDVALRCDPISGHVSLFWYQQALGQGPEFLTYFQNEAQLDKSGLPSDRFFAERPEGSVSTLKIQRTQQEDSAVYLCASSPVDILHSGYTFGSGTRLTVV.

Only a few counts were recorded for this clonotype. The V call is TRBV9, the J call TRBJ2-1; D tentatively reads TRBD1 or TRBD2 (5 bases each). Germline CDR1 reads SGDLS; CDR2 reads YYNGEE. This CDR3 has 15 residues. Trimming removed 2 bases from V and 0 bases from J, with 9 bases in between. CDR3 loop: CASSVGDHSYNEQFF. CDR3 DNA sequence: TGTGCCAGCAGCGTCGGGGACCACTCCTACAATGAGCAGTTCTTC.

This chain joins TRBV28 and TRBJ2-7; TRBD1 agrees at 12 bases. This CDR3 region has 20 residues. CDR1 and CDR2 from the germline V gene are MDHEN and SYDVKM. Trimming cost V 6 bases and J 0 bases; bases outside gene matches: 18. The CDR3 coding sequence is TGTGCCAGCAGCCTCGTACCCGGGACAGGGGGCCCCTCGAGCTCCTACGAGCAGTACTTC. Translating it yields CASSLVPGTGGPSSSYEQYF.

This clonotype was detected many times. V is TRBV7-9 and J is TRBJ1-2; D is possibly TRBD1 (5 bases). CDR1 is SEHNR and CDR2 is FQNEAQ in the germline V gene (reference sequence). The CDR3 has 14 amino acids. V gave up 5 bases and J gave up 3 bases, with 13 bases separating them. CDR3 nucleotides: TGTGCCAGCAGCCCCTCGGGGGGTGACTATGGCTACACCTTC. Residues: CASSPSGGDYGYTF.

V is TRBV20-1 and J is TRBJ2-2; D may match TRBD1 or TRBD2 (5 bases each). With 5 bases removed from V and 1 base from J, the gap between germline ends came to 17 bases. This CDR3 region has 16 residues. Germline V CDR1 and CDR2: DFQATT, SNEGSKA (reference sequence). Here the CDR3 reads CSAGTPGRGNTGELFF. The CDR3 DNA is TGCAGTGCTGGAACCCCGGGAAGGGGGAACACCGGGGAGCTGTTTTTT.

Remarks on this clonotype: A single base separates this from a much larger clone, so it may be a read error. The chain combines TRBV20-1 with TRBJ2-7; no clear D. Germline V gene sequence: CDR1 DFQATT, CDR2 SNEGSKA (reference sequence). CDR3 size: 14 residues. Between the trimmed V and J ends, which lost 2 bases and 7 bases, there was a span of 18 bases. CDR3 sequence (DNA): TGCAGTGCTAGACCCTCTAGAGCCCTGAGTGAGCAGTACTTC. This codes for CSARPSRALSEQYF.

The chain uses TRBV19 and TRBJ1-5; 9 nucleotides align to TRBD1. The CDR3 totals 13 residues. V dropped 6 bases and J dropped 11; count of bases not matched to a gene: 8. From germline, CDR1 is LNHDA and CDR2 SQIVND (reference sequence). Here the CDR3 reads CASRGQGSKAQHF. CDR3 DNA sequence: TGTGCCAGTAGAGGACAGGGGTCCAAGGCCCAGCATTTT.

This chain connects TRBV7-9 to TRBJ1-2; 10 bases agree with TRBD1. The CDR3 covers 15 residues. Trimming at V came to 1 base and at J to 3 bases, leaving 2 bases not matched to a gene. Germline V gene data show CDR1 as SEHNR and CDR2 as FQNEAQ (reference sequence). This chain's CDR3 is CASSLDGTGDYGYTF. CDR3 sequence (DNA): TGTGCCAGCAGCTTAGATGGGACAGGGGACTATGGCTACACCTTC.

In this sample, this clonotype turned up a few times. The gene calls are TRBV5-1 and TRBJ1-4; perhaps TRBD1 as D (5 bases). The germline CDR1 and CDR2 sequences are SGHRS and YFSETQ. The CDR3 length is 13 residues. Trimming removed 3 bases from V and 10 bases from J, with 13 bases in between. CDR3 protein: CASSSLTDAKLFF. In nucleotides, the CDR3 is TGCGCCAGCAGCTCTCTGACAGATGCAAAACTGTTTTTT.

This chain uses TRBV19 with TRBJ1-5, with TRBD1 matching 12 bases. V lost 6 bases and J lost 1; bases outside the gene matches: 4. Germline V lookup: CDR1 LNHDA, CDR2 SQIVND (reference sequence). The CDR3 is 16 residues long. The CDR3 region is CASRGGQGASNQPQHF. For the CDR3, the DNA is TGTGCCAGTAGGGGGGGACAGGGGGCAAGCAATCAGCCCCAGCATTTT.

This clonotype was found many times. J is TRBJ2-3 and V is TRBV18; D gene uncertain. CDR1 KGHSH and CDR2 LQKENI come from the germline V gene. The CDR3 consists of 15 residues. The germline V and J ends were trimmed by 2 bases and 2 bases, with 11 bases remaining between them. The CDR3 here is CASSPVSVATDTQYF. Written as DNA, the CDR3 is TGTGCCAGCTCACCAGTCAGCGTGGCCACAGATACGCAGTATTTT.

The table lists this clonotype with many counts. The rearrangement uses TRBV5-1 and TRBJ2-7; no clear D. The CDR3 length is 15 residues. V lost 0 bases and J lost 2, with 12 bases in between. In germline, CDR1 is SGHRS, CDR2 YFSETQ. CDR3 region: CASSLEYGVPYEQYF. CDR3 DNA: TGCGCCAGCAGCTTGGAGTATGGGGTTCCCTACGAGCAGTACTTC.

Many counts were recorded for this clonotype. This rearrangement joins TRBV28 to TRBJ1-2; perhaps TRBD1 as D (6 bases). CDR1 and CDR2 (germline): MDHEN, SYDVKM. CDR3 length: 12 residues. Between the trimmed V and J ends, which lost 6 bases and 7 bases, there was a span of 12 bases. The CDR3 DNA reads TGTGCCAGCAGACAGGGTCTGAGTGGCTACACCTTC. Protein product: CASRQGLSGYTF.

This clonotype occurred many times. CDR3 loop: CASLENTGELFF. The CDR3 DNA is TGTGCCAGCCTTGAAAACACCGGGGAGCTGTTTTTT. This chain connects TRBV18 to TRBJ2-2; D gene unclear. Trimming removed 8 bases at V and 2 bases at J, with 6 bases between. The CDR3 contains 12 residues. In germline, CDR1 is KGHSH, CDR2 LQKENI.

The table lists this clonotype with many counts. The V and J genes are TRBV3-1 and TRBJ2-7; a weak D match, TRBD1 (7 bases). CDR1 and CDR2 from the germline V gene are LGHDT and YNNKEL (reference sequence). V was clipped by 0 bases and J by 5 bases, with 20 bases between them. The CDR3 loop spans 17 amino acids. CDR3: CASSQDRGPQGIHEQYF. Written as DNA, the CDR3 is TGTGCCAGCAGCCAAGATCGGGGGCCACAGGGGATTCACGAGCAGTACTTC.

This clonotype was observed many times. The V and J genes are TRBV4-2 and TRBJ2-3, with 8 bases matching TRBD2. The trim removed 0 bases at V and 4 bases at J, leaving 6 bases unmatched. The CDR3 consists of 16 residues. CDR1 and CDR2 from the germline V gene are LGHNA and YNFKEQ. The CDR3 bases are TGTGCCAGCAGCCAAGATGAGGCTAGCGGGTCAGATACGCAGTATTTT. Residues: CASSQDEASGSDTQYF.

This clonotype was counted at least ten times. The genes are TRBV4-1 and TRBJ1-1; a possible D gene is TRBD1 (6 bases). The length of the CDR3 is 15 residues. V shed 0 bases and J shed 8 bases, with 16 bases lying between them. The germline CDR1 and CDR2 sequences are MGHRA and YSYEKL. The CDR3 spells CASSQDPGVVREAFF. For the CDR3, the DNA is TGCGCCAGCAGCCAAGATCCAGGGGTCGTCAGGGAAGCTTTCTTT.

This clonotype showed up many times. This chain uses TRBV24-1 with TRBJ2-3; maybe TRBD1 (5 bases). The CDR3 spans 13 residues. CDR1 is KGHDR and CDR2 is SFDVKD in the germline V gene. V was pared by 4 bases and J by 5 bases, with 9 bases between. As DNA, the CDR3 is TGTGCCACCAGTGAGCGGACAAAAGATACGCAGTATTTT. Its protein is CATSERTKDTQYF.

V usage is TRBV27 and J usage is TRBJ2-4; no reliable D call. The CDR3 consists of 14 residues. The germline V and J ends were trimmed by 2 bases and 0 bases, with 5 bases remaining between them. CDR1 is MNHEY and CDR2 is SMNVEV in the germline V gene (reference sequence). The CDR3 sequence is CASSLALAKNIQYF. In nucleotides, the CDR3 is TGTGCCAGCAGTTTAGCCCTAGCCAAAAACATTCAGTACTTC.

This clonotype was observed at least ten times. V is TRBV7-6 and J is TRBJ2-7; TRBD2 might be the D (5 bases). CDR1 and CDR2 from the germline V gene are SGHVS and FNYEAQ. Trimming shortened V by 2 bases and J by 6 bases, and 5 bases separated the two germline ends. The CDR3 sequence is 11 residues long. The CDR3 is CASSLRGEQYF. In nucleotides, the CDR3 is TGTGCCAGCAGCTTACGGGGCGAGCAGTACTTC.

The chain has TRBV20-1 and TRBJ2-7; TRBD2 agrees at 11 bases. This CDR3 is 15 amino acids long. From germline, CDR1 is DFQATT and CDR2 SNEGSKA (reference sequence). The V gene end was trimmed by 1 base and the J gene end by 2 bases; junction bases not matched to a gene: 4. CDR3 residues: CSARATSGSPYEQYF. In DNA form, the CDR3 reads TGCAGTGCTAGAGCCACTAGCGGGAGCCCCTACGAGCAGTACTTC.

This clonotype was seen a handful of times. The V gene is TRBV24-1, the J gene TRBJ2-1; perhaps D is TRBD1 or TRBD2 (5 bases each). V lost 2 bases and J 0 bases, leaving 19 bases between the germline ends. The length of the CDR3 is 19 residues. Germline V gene lookup returns CDR1 KGHDR and CDR2 SFDVKD. The CDR3 bases are TGTGCCACCAGTGATTCCCCAGGGAGAAGGTCAAGCTCCTACAATGAGCAGTTCTTC. Translated, it gives CATSDSPGRRSSSYNEQFF.